This section outlines one T cell receptor (beta chain) sequence together with its context. The CDR3 has 16 amino acids. CDR1 and CDR2 (germline): KGHSH, LQKENI. V trimming: 3 bases; J trimming: 2 bases; junction bases outside the gene matches: 8. The data were obtained in a study of blood T cell repertoires in COVID-19. Study information: Samples came from the United States, Italy and Spain, spanning acute and convalescent COVID-19. Sources were T cells, B-cell-depleted T cells, or PBMCs; the material itself was cDNA or gDNA.

Original analysis: For nucleated cells, counts were estimated from reference gene primer amplification. The table came from immunoSEQ multiplex PCR; TCRdb's copy has only in-frame clones and leaves some out. That table furnishes V, J and clone size, whereas the DNA furnished D and trimming. This table holds some 160,000 clones, around 82% found once. The origin of this receptor is a woman aged 70-85 years who had recovered from COVID-19. The rearrangement joins TRBV18 to TRBJ1-2, with 8 bases identical to TRBD1. The sample comprised peripheral blood. The CDR3 region has the DNA TGTGCCAGCTCACCCGCGGGGACAGGCTCAAACTATGGCTACACCTTC. It specifies CASSPAGTGSNYGYTF. The full variable domain, its missing parts supplied by reference TRBV18 and TRBJ1-2, is NAGVMQNPRHLVRRRGQEARLRCSPMKGHSHVYWYRQLPEEGLKFMVYLQKENIIDESGMPKERFSAEFPKEGPSILRIQQVVRGDSAAYFCASSPAGTGSNYGYTFGSGTRLTVV.